The present T cell receptor (beta chain) was sequenced within a study of T-cell memory formation after mild COVID-19. General observations from the study: CD4/CD8 balance characterized clones contracting day 15 to 85, and CD4+ skew characterized later expanders. Those CD4+ clones that contracted were mainly in CM and EM (CD8+ ones in EMRA).

This clonotype was counted a few times. Its antigen is as yet unknown. This CDR3 has 13 amino acids. V was pared by 3 bases and J by 2 bases, with 8 bases between. With constant-segment primers, 5'RACE yielded cDNA libraries of TCR alpha and TCR beta that carried sample barcodes and UMIs. TCRdb analysed the 5' RACE reads with MiXCR anew, one entry per CDR3 protein. The sample has 400,000 to 450,000 distinct CDR3 sequences; roughly 18% are singletons. The sequenced sample consisted of PBMCs or a T cell subset sorted from them (not recorded which). The gene calls are TRBV12-3 or TRBV12-4 and TRBJ2-7; D perhaps matches TRBD2 (6 bases). The sequence was collected from a man in his late teens or twenties who had mild COVID-19 (a few samples of this study predate the infection). Cell type and time point are not known. CDR3 protein: CASSFLAAYEQYF. The DNA for the CDR3 is TGTGCCAGCAGTTTTTTAGCGGCCTACGAGCAGTACTTC.